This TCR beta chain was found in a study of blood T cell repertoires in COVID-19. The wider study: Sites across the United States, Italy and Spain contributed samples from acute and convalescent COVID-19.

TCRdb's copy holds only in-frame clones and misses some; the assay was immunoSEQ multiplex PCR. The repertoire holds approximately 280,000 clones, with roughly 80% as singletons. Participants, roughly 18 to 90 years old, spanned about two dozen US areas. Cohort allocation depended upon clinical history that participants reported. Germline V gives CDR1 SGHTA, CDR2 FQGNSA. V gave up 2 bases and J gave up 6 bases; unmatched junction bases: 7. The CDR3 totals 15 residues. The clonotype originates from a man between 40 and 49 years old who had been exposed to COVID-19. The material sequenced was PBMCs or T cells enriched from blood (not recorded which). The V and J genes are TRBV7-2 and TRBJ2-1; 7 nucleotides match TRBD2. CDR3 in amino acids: CASSLHSGNANEQFF. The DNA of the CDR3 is TGTGCCAGCAGCTTACACAGCGGGAACGCCAATGAGCAGTTCTTC.